This T cell receptor (beta chain) was captured by sequencing in a study of blood T cell repertoires in COVID-19. Study as a whole: PBMCs, B-cell-depleted T cells, or T cells were the source of the cDNA or gDNA that made up the material.

V dropped 5 bases and J dropped 3; count of bases not matched to a gene: 3. Germline CDR1 reads SGHTA; CDR2 reads FQGNSA. The length of the CDR3 is 13 residues. TCRdb's copy holds only in-frame clones and misses some; the assay was immunoSEQ multiplex PCR. The sample has some 230,000 clones, about 80% seen once. The sample taken for sequencing was peripheral blood. This rearrangement joins TRBV7-2 to TRBJ1-1; 7 bases map to TRBD1. The sequence was obtained from an older woman with acute or convalescent COVID-19. CDR3 residues: CASSADRDTEAFF. DNA of the CDR3: TGTGCCAGCAGCGCTGACAGGGACACTGAAGCTTTCTTT.